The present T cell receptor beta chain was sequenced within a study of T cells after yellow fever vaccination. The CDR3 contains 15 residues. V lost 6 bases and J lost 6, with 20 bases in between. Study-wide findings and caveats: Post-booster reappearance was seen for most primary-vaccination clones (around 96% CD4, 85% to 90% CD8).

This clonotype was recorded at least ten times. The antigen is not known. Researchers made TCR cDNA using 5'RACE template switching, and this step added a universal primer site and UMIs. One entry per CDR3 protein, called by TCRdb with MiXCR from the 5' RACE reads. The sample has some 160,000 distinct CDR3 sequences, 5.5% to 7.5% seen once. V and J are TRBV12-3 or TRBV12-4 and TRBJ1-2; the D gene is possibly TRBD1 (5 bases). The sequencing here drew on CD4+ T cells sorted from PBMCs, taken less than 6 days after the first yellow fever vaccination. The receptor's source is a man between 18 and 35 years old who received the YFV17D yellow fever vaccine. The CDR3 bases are TGTGCCAGCAGAATAGGCGGGACTACACCACATGGCTACACCTTC. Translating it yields CASRIGGTTPHGYTF.